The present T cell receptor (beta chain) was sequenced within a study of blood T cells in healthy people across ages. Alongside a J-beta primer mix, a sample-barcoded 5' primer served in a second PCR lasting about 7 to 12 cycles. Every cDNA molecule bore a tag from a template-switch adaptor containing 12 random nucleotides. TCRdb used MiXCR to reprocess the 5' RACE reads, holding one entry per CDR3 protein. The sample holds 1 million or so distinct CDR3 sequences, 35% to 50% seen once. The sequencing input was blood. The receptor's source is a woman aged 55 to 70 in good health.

CDR3 residues: CASSLYPSGRMSEQYF. Here the CDR3 DNA reads TGTGCCAGCAGCTTATACCCTAGCGGGAGAATGAGTGAGCAGTACTTC. The J gene is TRBJ2-7, the V gene TRBV7-2; 10 positions agree with TRBD2. Germline V lookup: CDR1 SGHTA, CDR2 FQGNSA. Trimming at V came to 2 bases and at J to 7 bases, leaving 11 bases not matched to a gene. The CDR3 length is 16 residues.